Each of the 11 T cell receptor beta chains below was sequenced from the same sample in a study of shared clonotypes between healthy human individuals. Assay: immunoSEQ multiplex PCR; the TCRdb copy retains only in-frame clones and omits some. Of some 2,000,000 clones listed, approximately 94% are singletons. CD45RO-negative, CCR7-selected cells formed the naive CD8 fraction, which excluded terminally differentiated effector memory CD45RA+ cells. The source material was naive CD8+ T cells sorted from blood. Receptor source: a man younger than 35 in good health.

The table lists this clone with a count of one. At the DNA level, this CDR3 is encoded by other sequences in the same sample as well. The chain has TRBV7-9 and TRBJ1-6; D call uncertain. V was pared by 6 bases and J by 7 bases, with 7 bases between. Germline V gene data show CDR1 as SEHNR and CDR2 as FQNEAQ (reference sequence). The CDR3 loop spans 12 amino acids. As DNA, the CDR3 is TGTGCCAGCAGTCCCGGGAATTCACCCCTCCACTTT. It translates to CASSPGNSPLHF.

This clone turned up a few times. The chain couples TRBV2 to TRBJ2-2, with 8 positions matching TRBD1. The trim removed 6 bases at V and 8 bases at J, leaving 5 bases unmatched. The CDR3 has 13 residues. CDR1 is SNHLY and CDR2 is FYNNEI in the germline V gene. CDR3 coding DNA: TGTGCCAGCAGGGAGACAGGGGCGGGGGAGCTGTTTTTT. Its protein is CASRETGAGELFF.

The chain links TRBV27 to TRBJ2-7, with no clear D. CDR1 is MNHEY, CDR2 SMNVEV, per germline (reference sequence). This CDR3 contains 14 residues. V was clipped by 5 bases and J by 1 base, with 12 bases between them. CDR3 bases: TGTGCCAGCAGTGTAGGACGTCAGTCCTACGAGCAGTACTTC. It is translated as CASSVGRQSYEQYF.

The genes are TRBV28 and TRBJ2-5; TRBD2 aligns across 12 bases. The ends lost 3 bases at V and 5 bases at J; junction bases unmatched: 7. The CDR3 runs 16 residues. Per germline, CDR1 MDHEN and CDR2 SYDVKM. The CDR3 nucleotides read TGTGCCAGCAGTTTCCGACTAGCGGGGGTAGAGGAGACCCAGTACTTC. It translates to CASSFRLAGVEETQYF.

J is TRBJ1-2 and V is TRBV11-2; a weak D match, TRBD1 (5 bases). The V and J ends lost 6 bases and 5 bases respectively, with 10 bases between them. The germline CDR1 and CDR2 sequences are SGHAT and FQNNGV. The CDR3 totals 12 residues. The CDR3, as DNA: TGTGCCAGCAGGGGGACGGCTTATGGCTACACCTTC. Its protein product is CASRGTAYGYTF.

This clone appeared a single time. The V gene is TRBV4-1, the J gene TRBJ1-1; no reliable D call. Trimming removed 0 bases from V and 1 base from J, with 9 bases in between. This CDR3 has 15 residues. CDR1 and CDR2 from the germline V gene are MGHRA and YSYEKL. Written as DNA, the CDR3 is TGCGCCAGCAGCCAAGAGGGTCCCTGGAACACTGAAGCTTTCTTT. Residues: CASSQEGPWNTEAFF.

The chain combines TRBV28 with TRBJ2-7; TRBD1 matches 8 bases. From germline, CDR1 is MDHEN and CDR2 SYDVKM. The CDR3 has 15 residues. J was trimmed by 0 bases and V by 5 bases; bases with no gene match: 6. CDR3 DNA: TGTGCCAGCAGTGCGGACAGGGCGAGCTCCTACGAGCAGTACTTC. Its protein product is CASSADRASSYEQYF.

This clone appeared once. The chain carries TRBV9 and TRBJ2-2, with D maybe TRBD1 (5 bases). This CDR3 has 12 residues. Trimming pared 5 bases from V and 8 bases from J, leaving 10 bases between. The germline V gene has CDR1 SGDLS and CDR2 YYNGEE. In DNA, the CDR3 is TGTGCCAGCAGGACAGTCCCAGGGGAGCTGTTTTTT. It specifies CASRTVPGELFF. Variable domain in full (rest from reference TRBV9 and TRBJ2-2): DSGVTQTPKHLITATGQRVTLRCSPRSGDLSVYWYQQSLDQGLQFLIQYYNGEERAKGNILERFSAQQFPDLHSELNLSSLELGDSALYFCASRTVPGELFFGEGSRLTVL.

On this clone: Other DNA sequences in this sample translate to the same CDR3. This rearrangement joins TRBV18 to TRBJ2-7; TRBD1 matches at 8 bases. The ends lost 2 bases at V and 2 bases at J; junction bases unmatched: 5. The CDR3 has 15 residues. Germline V gives CDR1 KGHSH, CDR2 LQKENI. This chain's CDR3 is CASSPSDRGPYEQYF. CDR3 sequence (DNA): TGTGCCAGCTCACCATCAGACAGGGGACCCTACGAGCAGTACTTC.

The rearrangement links TRBV9 to TRBJ1-3; D unresolved. Trimming pared 5 bases from V and 0 bases from J, leaving 6 bases between. CDR3 length: 13 amino acids. Germline V CDR1 and CDR2: SGDLS, YYNGEE. The CDR3 DNA sequence: TGTGCCAGCAGTCAGTACTCTGGAAACACCATATATTTT. Its protein is CASSQYSGNTIYF.

The chain uses TRBV6-1 and TRBJ2-5; D remains ambiguous. CDR3 length: 13 amino acids. CDR1 MNHNS and CDR2 SASEGT come from the germline V gene. Trimming stripped 4 bases from V and 5 bases from J, with 11 bases between. The CDR3 protein is CASSVVFLETQYF. CDR3 nucleotide sequence: TGTGCCAGCAGTGTGGTATTTCTGGAGACCCAGTACTTC.